This T cell receptor beta chain was recorded in a study of shared clonotypes between healthy human individuals. Only in-frame clones appear in the TCRdb table, and some are missing; sequencing was by immunoSEQ multiplex PCR. In the table there are roughly 650,000 clones, approximately 97% of which are singletons. This TCR was recovered from a woman in her thirties in good health. Sequences were obtained from naive CD4+ T cells sorted from blood. The sample's subset: CD45RA+ positively selected.

The CDR3 spells CASGQGARTEAFF. CDR3 bases: TGTGCCAGCGGACAGGGGGCGCGAACTGAAGCTTTCTTT. V and J are TRBV27 and TRBJ1-1; TRBD1 aligns across 11 bases. This CDR3 has 13 amino acids. Germline V gives CDR1 MNHEY, CDR2 SMNVEV (reference sequence). V lost 8 bases to trimming and J lost 5 bases; unmatched junction nucleotides: 4.